The 32 T cell receptor beta chains below all came from one sample that was sequenced in a study of T cells in Graves' hyperthyroidism and ophthalmopathy. Amplification of TCR beta CDR3 regions used RNA as the template. A first-round RT-PCR of the TCR CDR3 used the HTBI primer set. TCRdb itself ran the multiplex PCR reads through MiXCR, one entry per CDR3 protein. The sample lists about 570,000 distinct CDR3 sequences, approximately 44% occurring once. The sequencing sample was made of peripheral blood or thyroid tissue (not recorded which). The origin of the receptors is an adult woman with Graves' disease, either hyperthyroidism or ophthalmopathy (not recorded which).

This clonotype was counted at least ten times. CDR3 coding DNA: TGTGCCAGTACCCGGGGAAGCGAAGAGACCCAGTACTTC. Translated, it gives CASTRGSEETQYF. This chain links TRBV19 with TRBJ2-5, with D tentatively TRBD2 (5 bases). The germline V and J ends were trimmed by 7 bases and 3 bases, with 12 bases remaining between them. The CDR3 spans 13 residues. Germline lookup yields CDR1 LNHDA and CDR2 SQIVND (reference sequence).

Many counts were recorded for this clonotype. The V gene is TRBV6-6, the J gene TRBJ2-7; 7 bases match TRBD1. There are 13 residues in the CDR3. Germline V CDR1 and CDR2: MNHNY, SVGAGI (reference sequence). V was pared by 4 bases and J by 5 bases, with 5 bases of the junction left unmatched. The CDR3 DNA reads TGTGCCAGCAGTTCCTCCGACAGGGACGAGCAGTACTTC. This translates into CASSSSDRDEQYF.

The chain recombines TRBV5-5 with TRBJ1-1; D is perhaps TRBD1 (5 bases). This CDR3 comprises 13 residues. The V gene's germline CDR1 is SGHKS and CDR2 YYEKEE (reference sequence). Deletions cut 4 bases from V and 10 bases from J, with 17 bases between. The CDR3 is CASSPQDTGGAFF. CDR3 coding DNA: TGTGCCAGCAGCCCCCAGGACACAGGTGGAGCTTTCTTT.

The chain joins TRBV10-3 to TRBJ2-5; 7 nucleotides line up with TRBD1. The V and J ends lost 9 bases and 4 bases, in that order; junction bases with no gene match: 11. The CDR3 spans 14 residues. Germline V gene data show CDR1 as ENHRY and CDR2 as SYGVKD. The CDR3 loop is CAIANRGLGETQYF. CDR3 DNA: TGTGCCATTGCCAACAGGGGCTTGGGAGAGACCCAGTACTTC.

V usage is TRBV4-3 and J usage is TRBJ1-2, with 7 bases that match TRBD1. Germline CDR1 reads LGHNA; CDR2 reads YSLEER. Trimming cost V 3 bases and J 7 bases; bases outside gene matches: 5. The length of the CDR3 is 13 residues. This CDR3 is CASSQKGGSGYTF. The CDR3 DNA reads TGCGCCAGCAGCCAGAAAGGGGGCTCTGGCTACACCTTC.

This clonotype was seen only once. J is TRBJ2-6 and V is TRBV7-6; no definite D call. Trimming removed 1 base from V and 1 base from J, with 8 bases in between. This CDR3 is 16 amino acids long. CDR1 and CDR2 (germline): SGHVS, FNYEAQ. CDR3 residues: CASSLDEVSGANVLTF. CDR3 nucleotides: TGTGCCAGCAGCTTAGATGAGGTTTCTGGGGCCAACGTCCTGACTTTC.

The table lists this clonotype with a few counts. A read error may be the cause here, since a much bigger clone is one base away. The chain links TRBV6-5 to TRBJ2-2, with D maybe TRBD1 (6 bases). Germline V gives CDR1 MNHEY, CDR2 SVGAGI. The CDR3 is 14 amino acids. V dropped 5 bases and J dropped 4 bases, with 11 bases sitting between them. The DNA for the CDR3 is TGTGCCAGCAGTAGGGGGACGGGCACCGGGGAGCTGTTTTTT. This codes for CASSRGTGTGELFF.

The chain carries TRBV5-5 and TRBJ1-6; 9 nucleotides match TRBD1. V lost 3 bases, J lost 8 bases, and 9 bases stayed unmatched. Germline CDR1 reads SGHKS; CDR2 reads YYEKEE (reference sequence). This CDR3 region has 16 residues. The CDR3 here is CASSSPGTGLDSPLHF. In DNA, the CDR3 is TGTGCCAGCAGCTCTCCCGGGACAGGGTTGGATTCACCCCTCCACTTT.

V is TRBV24-1 and J is TRBJ2-5, with D possibly called TRBD1 or TRBD2 (5 bases each). The J call is in doubt because the DNA end fits TRBJ2-1 better. CDR3 length: 15 amino acids. Germline loops: CDR1 KGHDR, CDR2 SFDVKD. This chain's CDR3 is CATSEPPGRSDEQFF. The CDR3 DNA reads TGTGCCACCAGTGAACCTCCGGGACGCTCGGATGAGCAGTTCTTC.

The chain recombines TRBV7-9 with TRBJ2-7; maybe TRBD2 (5 bases). The V end lost 5 bases, the J end lost 8 bases, and 28 bases lay between the germline ends. This CDR3 is built from 17 residues. Looked up from germline, CDR1 is SEHNR and CDR2 is FQNEAQ (reference sequence). CDR3 sequence reads: CASSPPFSEETQVQQYF. CDR3 in DNA: TGTGCCAGCAGCCCGCCGTTTAGCGAAGAGACCCAGGTGCAGCAGTACTTC.

The chain has TRBV3-1 and TRBJ2-7; 7 positions match TRBD1. There are 15 residues in the CDR3. Germline V lookup: CDR1 LGHDT, CDR2 YNNKEL (reference sequence). V gave up 4 bases and J gave up 6 bases; unmatched junction bases: 12. CDR3 loop: CASSPTTGSQSEQYF. The CDR3 DNA sequence: TGTGCCAGCAGCCCTACGACAGGGTCACAGTCCGAGCAGTACTTC.

The rearrangement joins TRBV7-2 to TRBJ2-5; D gene ambiguous. V shed 5 bases and J shed 5 bases, with 12 bases lying between them. The CDR3 spans 13 residues. The germline CDR1 and CDR2 sequences are SGHTA and FQGNSA. DNA for the CDR3: TGTGCCAGCAGCCAGGTGAATAGGGAGACCCAGTACTTC. Translating gives CASSQVNRETQYF.

This clonotype was detected ten times or more. This chain joins TRBV3-1 and TRBJ2-5; no clear D gene. Trimming took 1 base from V and 6 from J, leaving 12 bases between them. The CDR3 is 14 amino acids. The germline V gene has CDR1 LGHDT and CDR2 YNNKEL (reference sequence). CDR3 loop: CASSQGFPSKTQYF. In DNA form, the CDR3 reads TGTGCCAGCAGCCAAGGTTTCCCGTCGAAGACCCAGTACTTC.

This sequence joins TRBV10-2 and TRBJ1-1, with 10 bases lining up with TRBD1. The V gene end was trimmed by 6 bases and the J gene end by 5 bases; junction bases not matched to a gene: 15. Germline CDR1 and CDR2: WSHSY and SAAADI. This CDR3 has 17 residues. The CDR3 nucleotides are TGCGCCAGCAGCTTGGATTTCGGGACAGGGGTTTTTACTGAAGCTTTCTTT. The encoded protein is CASSLDFGTGVFTEAFF.

This clonotype was seen ten or more times. J is TRBJ2-7 and V is TRBV28, with 11 bases fitting TRBD2. This CDR3 is 15 amino acids long. The germline CDR1 and CDR2 sequences are MDHEN and SYDVKM. J lost 2 bases, V lost 6 bases, and 6 bases had no gene match. This chain's CDR3 is CASSPGTSGPYEQYF. In DNA form, the CDR3 reads TGTGCCAGCAGCCCCGGGACTAGCGGCCCCTACGAGCAGTACTTC.

The table lists this clonotype with a few counts. V and J are TRBV27 and TRBJ2-5, with D perhaps TRBD1 (6 bases). The V end was cut by 7 bases, the J end by 1 base, with 19 bases between. The CDR3 loop spans 16 amino acids. The germline CDR1 and CDR2 sequences are MNHEY and SMNVEV (reference sequence). CDR3 DNA: TGTGCCAGCAAATTATCCCAGGGGTCCGGCCAAGAGACCCAGTACTTC. Protein product: CASKLSQGSGQETQYF.

This rearrangement joins TRBV12-3 or TRBV12-4 to TRBJ1-4; 10 bases map to TRBD1. After removal of 5 bases from V and 8 bases from J, the junction contained 11 bases not matched to a gene. CDR3 length equals 16 residues. Written as DNA, the CDR3 is TGTGCCAGCAGTCATTCCCGGACAGGGGGAGGGGAAAAACTGTTTTTT. The encoded protein is CASSHSRTGGGEKLFF.

This clonotype was seen at least ten times. This sequence joins TRBV29-1 and TRBJ2-2; 14 bases map to TRBD2. This CDR3 comprises 13 residues. In germline, CDR1 is SQVTM, CDR2 ANQGSEA. The V and J ends lost 6 bases and 10 bases, in that order; junction bases with no gene match: 4. The CDR3 DNA is TGCAGCGTCGGGACTAGCGGGAGTGTGGAGCTGTTTTTT. It encodes CSVGTSGSVELFF.

At least ten counts were recorded for this clonotype. This chain connects TRBV20-1 to TRBJ2-7; TRBD1 matches 7 bases. The CDR3 has 13 residues. Germline V gene sequence: CDR1 DFQATT, CDR2 SNEGSKA (reference sequence). With 5 bases clipped from V and 2 bases from J, the junction kept 6 bases outside the gene matches. In DNA, the CDR3 is TGCAGTGCTCCGGACAGGAATACCTACGAGCAGTACTTC. It specifies CSAPDRNTYEQYF.

This clonotype was counted ten times or more. CDR3 loop: CASSALLSYGYTF. Here the CDR3 DNA reads TGTGCCAGCAGCGCCCTTCTCTCCTATGGCTACACCTTC. This chain uses TRBV7-9 with TRBJ1-2; no firm D call. The CDR3 has 13 residues. The germline V gene has CDR1 SEHNR and CDR2 FQNEAQ (reference sequence). Trimming left V 5 bases short and J 4 bases short, with 11 bases between.

In this sample, this clonotype turned up many times. The rearrangement links TRBV5-4 to TRBJ2-2; D not certain. Trimming pared 3 bases from V and 0 bases from J, leaving 12 bases between. This CDR3 is built from 16 residues. Germline V gives CDR1 SGHNT, CDR2 YYREEE (reference sequence). The CDR3 spells CASSSQNGANTGELFF. CDR3 sequence (DNA): TGTGCCAGCAGCTCCCAAAATGGGGCGAACACCGGGGAGCTGTTTTTT.

About this clonotype itself: The junction shows a germline mismatch at one end, possibly a read error. J is TRBJ1-1 and V is TRBV28; TRBD1 agrees at 7 bases. Germline V CDR1 and CDR2: MDHEN, SYDVKM. The CDR3 has 13 amino acids. As DNA, the CDR3 is TGTGCCATCCTAGACAGGGCTAACACTGGAGCTTTCTTT. Translated, it gives CAILDRANTGAFF.

This chain uses TRBV4-1 with TRBJ2-7; TRBD2 aligns across 7 bases. The length of the CDR3 is 15 residues. CDR1 and CDR2 from the germline V gene are MGHRA and YSYEKL. The ends lost 4 bases at V and 0 bases at J; junction bases unmatched: 6. CDR3 nucleotides: TGCGCCAGCAGCCCAGAGGGCGGGGGCTCCTACGAGCAGTACTTC. This gives the protein CASSPEGGGSYEQYF.

This clonotype was detected many times. The CDR3 DNA is TGTGCCAGCAGCTTAGGCCCTTGGGGTCAGGGAAGTCGGGCTGGGGCCAACGTCCTGACTTTC. Translated, it gives CASSLGPWGQGSRAGANVLTF. V gene TRBV11-2 combines with J gene TRBJ2-6, with D maybe TRBD1 (5 bases). Germline loops: CDR1 SGHAT, CDR2 FQNNGV. This CDR3 has 21 amino acids. V was clipped by 1 base and J by 2 bases, with 24 bases between them.

V usage is TRBV15 and J usage is TRBJ1-2; D is undetermined. CDR3 size: 12 residues. Germline V gene lookup returns CDR1 LNHNV and CDR2 YYDKDF (reference sequence). The V end was cut by 0 bases, the J end by 7 bases, with 6 bases between. The CDR3 sequence is CATSRDFSGYTF. The DNA of the CDR3 is TGTGCCACCAGCAGAGATTTTAGTGGCTACACCTTC.

The chain carries TRBV7-2 and TRBJ2-5, with 11 bases fitting TRBD2. V was pared by 0 bases and J by 7 bases, with 4 bases of the junction left unmatched. The CDR3 runs 15 residues. The germline CDR1 and CDR2 sequences are SGHTA and FQGNSA. The CDR3: CASSLATSGTGTQYF. The CDR3 DNA is TGTGCCAGCAGCTTAGCGACTAGCGGGACCGGGACCCAGTACTTC.

V usage is TRBV2 and J usage is TRBJ1-2; tentative D call: TRBD1 (5 bases). CDR1 is SNHLY, CDR2 FYNNEI, per germline. Between the trimmed V and J ends, which lost 6 bases and 7 bases, there was a span of 12 bases. The CDR3 loop spans 12 amino acids. Here the CDR3 DNA reads TGTGCCAGCAGGCCAGACAGTGCTGGCTACACCTTC. Its protein is CASRPDSAGYTF.

This clonotype was seen at least ten times. The chain is built from TRBV6-6 and TRBJ1-5, with 7 bases identical to TRBD1. The junction had 7 bases not matched to a gene; V was cut back by 5 bases and J by 0 bases. Per germline, CDR1 MNHNY and CDR2 SVGAGI (reference sequence). The CDR3 totals 16 residues. CDR3 sequence: CASSETGVYSNQPQHF. Here the CDR3 DNA reads TGTGCCAGCAGTGAAACAGGGGTATATAGCAATCAGCCCCAGCATTTT.

Many counts were recorded for this clonotype. The chain couples TRBV9 to TRBJ1-6, with D maybe TRBD1 (5 bases). Trimming shortened V by 7 bases and J by 8 bases, and 13 bases separated the two germline ends. The CDR3 sequence is 13 residues long. The V gene's germline CDR1 is SGDLS and CDR2 YYNGEE. This CDR3 is CASSREGDSPLHF. The CDR3, as DNA: TGTGCCAGCTCGAGGGAAGGGGATTCACCCCTCCACTTT.

The CDR3 region is CAISASTSGMMETQYF. In nucleotides, the CDR3 is TGTGCCATCAGTGCCTCGACTAGCGGGATGATGGAGACCCAGTACTTC. V usage is TRBV10-3 and J usage is TRBJ2-5, with TRBD2 matching over 11 bases. CDR1 and CDR2 (germline): ENHRY, SYGVKD. This CDR3 comprises 16 residues. Trimming removed 4 bases from V and 5 bases from J; junction bases left unmatched: 9.

This sequence joins TRBV29-1 and TRBJ1-4; D not certain. The germline V gene has CDR1 SQVTM and CDR2 ANQGSEA. This CDR3 region has 12 residues. V gave up 6 bases and J gave up 9 bases, with 14 bases separating them. CDR3 region: CSVRPTGQKLFF. CDR3 coding DNA: TGCAGCGTGAGACCCACCGGGCAAAAACTGTTTTTT. Based on the CDR3 plus reference TRBV29-1 and TRBJ1-4, the full variable domain is SAVISQKPSRDICQRGTSLTIQCQVDSQVTMMFWYRQQPGQSLTLIATANQGSEATYESGFVIDKFPISRPNLTFSTLTVSNMSPEDSSIYLCSVRPTGQKLFFGSGTQLSVL.

The chain has TRBV7-9 and TRBJ1-5, with 10 bases identical to TRBD1. The germline V gene has CDR1 SEHNR and CDR2 FQNEAQ (reference sequence). Unmatched junction bases numbered 6, after V lost 6 bases and J lost 7 bases. The CDR3 has 14 amino acids. The CDR3 DNA reads as TGTGCCAGCAGGGGGACAGGGGACGGACAGCCCCAGCATTTT. This translates into CASRGTGDGQPQHF. Full variable domain (missing parts from reference TRBV7-9 and TRBJ1-5): DTGVSQNPRHKITKRGQNVTFRCDPISEHNRLYWYRQTLGQGPEFLTYFQNEAQLEKSRLLSDRFSAERPKGSFSTLEIQRTEQGDSAMYLCASRGTGDGQPQHFGDGTRLSIL.